The 17 T cell receptor beta chains below were found in one sample sequenced in a study of technical replicates of blood from a few donors. Produced via immunoSEQ multiplex PCR; TCRdb's table is partial and in-frame only. The sample includes 80,000 to 85,000 clones, around 91% of them seen just once. Sequenced: T cells isolated from PBMCs. Source of these receptors: a human donor in good health.

This chain connects TRBV7-2 to TRBJ2-7; the D is unclear. The germline V gene has CDR1 SGHTA and CDR2 FQGNSA. The V and J ends lost 1 base and 2 bases respectively, with 6 bases between them. The CDR3 spans 13 residues. This chain's CDR3 is CASSLEAAYEQYF. As DNA, the CDR3 is TGTGCCAGCAGCTTAGAGGCGGCCTACGAGCAGTACTTC. Full variable domain (missing parts from reference TRBV7-2 and TRBJ2-7): GAGVSQSPSNKVTEKGKDVELRCDPISGHTALYWYRQSLGQGLEFLIYFQGNSAPDKSGLPSDRFSAERTGGSVSTLTIQRTQQEDSAVYLCASSLEAAYEQYFGPGTRLTVT.

The chain employs TRBV6-1 and TRBJ1-5; D unclear. V was pared by 7 bases and J by 2 bases, with 9 bases between. Looked up from germline, CDR1 is MNHNS and CDR2 is SASEGT. This CDR3 contains 13 residues. The DNA of the CDR3 is TGTGCCAGCACCCTCACTGGCAATCAGCCCCAGCATTTT. Protein sequence: CASTLTGNQPQHF.

This chain's CDR3 is CATSRDFRGDNYGYTF. The CDR3 DNA reads TGTGCCACCAGCAGAGATTTCAGGGGCGATAACTATGGCTACACCTTC. The rearrangement uses TRBV15 and TRBJ1-2; possibly TRBD1 for D (6 bases). Trimming took 0 bases from V and 1 from J, leaving 12 bases between them. This CDR3 has 16 amino acids. The germline CDR1 and CDR2 sequences are LNHNV and YYDKDF (reference sequence).

In nucleotides, the CDR3 is TGTGCCAGCAGGAATAAAGCTAGCACCGGGGAGCTGTTTTTT. Its translation: CASRNKASTGELFF. The chain couples TRBV21-1 to TRBJ2-2; the table's D call, TRBD2, has no DNA check behind it. TRBV21-1 is a documented pseudogene. The CDR3 has 14 amino acids.

This chain connects TRBV6-5 to TRBJ2-7, with D maybe TRBD2 (6 bases). V was clipped by 8 bases and J by 2 bases, with 19 bases between them. CDR3 length equals 15 residues. Germline CDR1 is MNHEY and CDR2 is SVGAGI. The CDR3 coding sequence is TGTGCCAGCTCCCAATTTAGCGGAAATACCTACGAGCAGTACTTC. Protein product: CASSQFSGNTYEQYF.

The CDR3 loop reads CASSRDRGLSPSNQPQHF. In nucleotides, the CDR3 is TGTGCCAGCAGCCGGGACAGGGGGCTTTCCCCTAGCAATCAGCCCCAGCATTTT. The V and J genes are TRBV14 and TRBJ1-5, with TRBD1 identical over 12 bases. Looked up from germline, CDR1 is SGHDN and CDR2 is FVKESK. The length of the CDR3 is 18 residues. Trimming removed 4 bases from V and 0 bases from J; junction bases left unmatched: 7.

The genes are TRBV6-1 and TRBJ2-7, with TRBD2 identical over 8 bases. The CDR3 is 16 amino acids. Trimming removed 0 bases from V and 0 bases from J; junction bases left unmatched: 4. The germline V gene encodes CDR1 MNHNS and CDR2 SASEGT. Here the CDR3 DNA reads TGTGCCAGCAGTGAAGCGGAGGGACTAGTCTCCTACGAGCAGTACTTC. This encodes CASSEAEGLVSYEQYF.

The chain links TRBV6-6 to TRBJ2-7; 8 nucleotides line up with TRBD2. CDR1 is MNHNY and CDR2 is SVGAGI in the germline V gene (reference sequence). V was pared by 6 bases and J by 0 bases, with 7 bases of the junction left unmatched. The CDR3 has 15 residues. CDR3: CASRGGGRSSYEQYF. For the CDR3, the DNA is TGTGCCAGCAGGGGAGGCGGGAGGAGCTCCTACGAGCAGTACTTC.

The chain carries TRBV6-4 and TRBJ2-7, with D possibly matching TRBD2 (5 bases). Deletions cut 3 bases from V and 1 base from J, with 10 bases between. The CDR3 consists of 14 residues. Per the germline V gene, CDR1 is MRHNA and CDR2 is SNTAGT. The CDR3 DNA is TGTGCCAGCAGTGAGTCCGGCGGGTCCTACGAGCAGTACTTC. Translated, it gives CASSESGGSYEQYF.

This chain joins TRBV18 and TRBJ2-7, with unresolved D. Trimming shortened V by 2 bases and J by 5 bases, and 10 bases separated the two germline ends. CDR1 and CDR2 (germline): KGHSH, LQKENI. CDR3 length equals 13 residues. CDR3 in DNA: TGTGCCAGCTCACCAGTCGGTCCCGACGAGCAGTACTTC. Amino acids: CASSPVGPDEQYF.

This clone was observed a few times. The chain combines TRBV5-6 with TRBJ1-3; 9 nucleotides agree with TRBD1. V trimming: 5 bases; J trimming: 6 bases; junction bases outside the gene matches: 9. This CDR3 is 15 amino acids long. Per germline, CDR1 SGHDT and CDR2 YYEEEE. This chain's CDR3 is CASSSGTGLENTIYF. The CDR3 DNA is TGTGCCAGCAGTTCCGGGACAGGGTTAGAAAACACCATATATTTT.

This clone was seen a single time. The chain couples TRBV25-1 to TRBJ1-4; TRBD1 matches at 8 bases. Germline CDR1 is MGHDK and CDR2 is SYGVNS. V was pared by 6 bases and J by 6 bases, with 0 bases of the junction left unmatched. This CDR3 is 12 amino acids long. This CDR3 reads CASRDRDEKLFF. The CDR3 bases are TGTGCCAGCAGGGACAGGGATGAAAAACTGTTTTTT.

This clone appeared a single time. The chain carries TRBV27 and TRBJ2-7; D remains unclear. CDR1 is MNHEY and CDR2 is SMNVEV in the germline V gene (reference sequence). The CDR3 consists of 14 residues. V shed 0 bases and J shed 7 bases, with 13 bases lying between them. The CDR3 reads CASSLSPILTEQYF. For the CDR3, the DNA is TGTGCCAGCAGTTTATCCCCTATCCTTACTGAGCAGTACTTC.

V usage is TRBV7-9 and J usage is TRBJ1-2; a weak D match, TRBD1 (6 bases). The germline V gene encodes CDR1 SEHNR and CDR2 FQNEAQ (reference sequence). The germline V and J ends were trimmed by 5 bases and 7 bases, with 20 bases remaining between them. This CDR3 has 15 amino acids. CDR3 amino acids: CASSENQGTWRGYTF. The DNA for the CDR3 is TGTGCCAGCAGCGAAAACCAGGGGACGTGGCGTGGCTACACCTTC. The full variable domain, with the rest looked up from reference TRBV7-9 and TRBJ1-2, is DTGVSQNPRHKITKRGQNVTFRCDPISEHNRLYWYRQTLGQGPEFLTYFQNEAQLEKSRLLSDRFSAERPKGSFSTLEIQRTEQGDSAMYLCASSENQGTWRGYTFGSGTRLTVV.

This chain connects TRBV5-1 to TRBJ1-2; possible D gene TRBD1, 5 bases. The V gene lost 0 bases and the J gene lost 3 bases, with 15 bases spanning the gap. The germline V gene has CDR1 SGHRS and CDR2 YFSETQ. The CDR3 consists of 16 residues. CDR3 amino acids: CASSLEFGGRDYGYTF. The CDR3 nucleotides are TGCGCCAGCAGCTTGGAGTTCGGGGGGAGAGACTATGGCTACACCTTC.

This clone occurred once. CDR3 sequence: CASSPRSAGLYNEQFF. Written as DNA, the CDR3 is TGTGCCAGCTCACCTAGGTCAGCGGGGCTATACAATGAGCAGTTCTTC. The chain links TRBV18 to TRBJ2-1, with 7 bases identical to TRBD2. Trimming at V came to 3 bases and at J to 4 bases, leaving 9 bases not matched to a gene. Germline-derived CDR1 and CDR2 are KGHSH and LQKENI. The CDR3 has 16 amino acids.

This chain connects TRBV27 to TRBJ2-5; D unclear. The CDR3 runs 12 residues. Germline V gives CDR1 MNHEY, CDR2 SMNVEV (reference sequence). Between the trimmed V and J ends, which lost 6 bases and 0 bases, there was a span of 5 bases. The CDR3 reads CASRGHQETQYF. CDR3 DNA sequence: TGTGCCAGCAGGGGCCACCAAGAGACCCAGTACTTC.